The 17 T cell receptor beta chains below were found in one sample sequenced in a study of shared clonotypes between healthy human individuals. Repertoires were generated with immunoSEQ multiplex PCR, while TCRdb's copy carries only in-frame clones and drops some. The sample consists of about 2.3 million clones, just over 90% of them appearing once. Sequences were obtained from naive CD4+ T cells from PBMCs. Subset noted: CD45RA+ positively selected. These receptors were obtained from a man aged 18-30 years in good health. Some clones in this sample may be carry-over from other donors' samples.

The chain has TRBV7-6 and TRBJ2-1; D unresolved. Trimming pared 0 bases from V and 4 bases from J, leaving 10 bases between. Germline-derived CDR1 and CDR2 are SGHVS and FNYEAQ. This CDR3 is 15 amino acids long. The CDR3 DNA follows: TGTGCCAGCAGCTTAGCCCCGACGAGGTACAATGAGCAGTTCTTC. Its protein product is CASSLAPTRYNEQFF.

The chain recombines TRBV18 with TRBJ2-7; 10 nucleotides match TRBD2. This CDR3 region has 16 residues. Germline V gives CDR1 KGHSH, CDR2 LQKENI. V trimming: 6 bases; J trimming: 3 bases; junction bases outside the gene matches: 11. DNA of the CDR3: TGTGCCAGCTCGAGCCAAGGACTAGCGGAGATCTACGAGCAGTACTTC. Protein sequence: CASSSQGLAEIYEQYF.

Turning to this clone: The same CDR3 is also encoded by other DNA sequences in this sample. V is TRBV5-1 and J is TRBJ1-1; 8 bases are a match to TRBD1. Germline CDR1 is SGHRS and CDR2 is YFSETQ. The CDR3 totals 14 residues. The V gene end was trimmed by 3 bases and the J gene end by 2 bases; junction bases not matched to a gene: 3. The CDR3 here is CASSSGTGNTEAFF. The CDR3 nucleotides read TGCGCCAGCAGCTCCGGGACAGGCAACACTGAAGCTTTCTTT. Complete variable domain (other parts from reference TRBV5-1 and TRBJ1-1): KAGVTQTPRYLIKTRGQQVTLSCSPISGHRSVSWYQQTPGQGLQFLFEYFSETQRNKGNFPGRFSGRQFSNSRSEMNVSTLELGDSALYLCASSSGTGNTEAFFGQGTRLTVV.

The V call is TRBV27, the J call TRBJ2-7, with 12 positions matching TRBD2. This CDR3 has 16 residues. Germline CDR1 is MNHEY and CDR2 is SMNVEV (reference sequence). The J segment lost 6 bases and the V segment lost 6 bases, leaving 12 bases of the junction unmatched. The CDR3 region has the DNA TGTGCCAGCAGCTCAGGTCGGCCTAGCGGGAGGGGCGAGCAGTACTTC. It specifies CASSSGRPSGRGEQYF.

This clone occurred a few times. V is TRBV28 and J is TRBJ1-5; D is uncertain. From germline, CDR1 is MDHEN and CDR2 SYDVKM. The CDR3 is made up of 13 amino acids. The ends were cut back, 8 bases at V and 3 bases at J, with 11 bases in the middle. The CDR3 spells CASRVLSNQPQHF. The CDR3 DNA is TGTGCCAGCCGAGTCCTCTCCAATCAGCCCCAGCATTTT.

The rearrangement uses TRBV2 and TRBJ2-5, with 7 bases aligning to TRBD1. J gave up 1 base and V 6 bases, and 5 bases lay outside the gene matches. This CDR3 spans 14 amino acids. In germline, CDR1 is SNHLY, CDR2 FYNNEI. DNA of the CDR3: TGTGCCAGCAGGGACCACAGGGGCCAAGAGACCCAGTACTTC. This encodes CASRDHRGQETQYF.

The V gene is TRBV11-1, the J gene TRBJ2-1; 10 bases are shared with TRBD2. The CDR3 spans 18 residues. Germline V gene sequence: CDR1 SGHAT, CDR2 FQDESV (reference sequence). The V segment lost 6 bases and the J segment 0 bases; nucleotides outside the gene matches: 11. CDR3 region: CASSLGSSGSPSYNEQFF. The CDR3 DNA reads TGTGCCAGCAGTCTAGGCTCTAGCGGGAGCCCCTCCTACAATGAGCAGTTCTTC.

The chain employs TRBV20-1 and TRBJ2-1; no reliable D call. The germline gives CDR1 DFQATT, CDR2 SNEGSKA (reference sequence). This CDR3 region has 11 residues. Trimming pared 5 bases from V and 10 bases from J, leaving 12 bases between. The CDR3 DNA follows: TGCAGTGCTGCTCATGGCCCCGAGCAGTTCTTC. Residues: CSAAHGPEQFF.

Details on this clone: The same CDR3 is also encoded by other DNA sequences in this sample. This rearrangement joins TRBV7-3 to TRBJ2-1, with 7 bases matching TRBD2. Losses at the gene ends were 6 bases for V and 6 bases for J; bases not matched to a gene: 5. The CDR3 runs 13 residues. Germline CDR1 reads SGHTA; CDR2 reads FQGTGA. Here the CDR3 DNA reads TGTGCCAGCAGTCCGGGAGGAGGCAATGAGCAGTTCTTC. It yields the protein CASSPGGGNEQFF.

This chain links TRBV6-1 with TRBJ2-6; D gene uncertain. CDR3 size: 15 residues. Germline assignment: CDR1 MNHNS and CDR2 SASEGT. Between the trimmed V and J ends, which lost 1 base and 2 bases, there was a span of 6 bases. CDR3 sequence: CASSEGQAGANVLTF. The DNA of the CDR3 is TGTGCCAGCAGTGAAGGGCAAGCTGGGGCCAACGTCCTGACTTTC.

The chain recombines TRBV15 with TRBJ1-4, with D possibly matching TRBD1 (5 bases). The germline gives CDR1 LNHNV, CDR2 YYDKDF (reference sequence). CDR3 length equals 15 residues. Trimming stripped 3 bases from V and 7 bases from J, with 15 bases between. The CDR3, as DNA: TGTGCCACCAGCAGGGCTATAAGGGGAGGTGAAAAACTGTTTTTT. The encoded protein is CATSRAIRGGEKLFF.

The rearrangement links TRBV29-1 to TRBJ2-6; the D gene could be TRBD1 or TRBD2 (5 bases each). In germline, CDR1 is SQVTM, CDR2 ANQGSEA. V gave up 7 bases and J gave up 2 bases, with 12 bases separating them. The CDR3 is made up of 14 amino acids. In DNA, the CDR3 is TGCAGCGCTGGGGGTGCGACTGGGGCCAACGTCCTGACTTTC. Protein product: CSAGGATGANVLTF.

V usage is TRBV27 and J usage is TRBJ2-3; 10 bases align to TRBD2. The CDR3 has 16 amino acids. CDR1 MNHEY and CDR2 SMNVEV come from the germline V gene (reference sequence). J lost 3 bases, V lost 5 bases, and 8 bases had no gene match. CDR3: CASSPYPGLATDTQYF. The CDR3 DNA reads TGTGCCAGCAGTCCCTACCCGGGACTAGCGACAGATACGCAGTATTTT.

The chain is built from TRBV28 and TRBJ1-5; 7 nucleotides line up with TRBD1. Per germline, CDR1 MDHEN and CDR2 SYDVKM. J was trimmed by 2 bases and V by 2 bases; bases with no gene match: 6. The CDR3 has 16 amino acids. Written as DNA, the CDR3 is TGTGCCAGCAGTTTAGCAGACAGGGCCCGCAATCAGCCCCAGCATTTT. It specifies CASSLADRARNQPQHF.

The rearrangement links TRBV2 to TRBJ1-5; D possibly corresponds to TRBD1 (6 bases). CDR3 length equals 14 residues. V lost 3 bases and J 2 bases, leaving 8 bases between the germline ends. Germline V CDR1 and CDR2: SNHLY, FYNNEI. The CDR3 here is CASSDKGGNQPQHF. The DNA for the CDR3 is TGTGCCAGCAGTGATAAGGGGGGCAATCAGCCCCAGCATTTT.

The chain links TRBV29-1 to TRBJ2-2; the D gene could be TRBD1 or TRBD2 (5 bases each). The V gene lost 7 bases and the J gene lost 4 bases, with 10 bases spanning the gap. The CDR3 is 12 residues long. In germline, CDR1 is SQVTM, CDR2 ANQGSEA. CDR3 coding DNA: TGCAGCGGGGGGAACGGCACCGGGGAGCTGTTTTTT. Translating it yields CSGGNGTGELFF.

This chain connects TRBV15 to TRBJ1-5; D unclear. CDR3 size: 13 residues. Germline V gene lookup returns CDR1 LNHNV and CDR2 YYDKDF (reference sequence). The ends were cut back, 0 bases at V and 7 bases at J, with 7 bases in the middle. The CDR3: CATSRDFWQPQHF. CDR3 in DNA: TGTGCCACCAGCAGAGATTTTTGGCAGCCCCAGCATTTT.